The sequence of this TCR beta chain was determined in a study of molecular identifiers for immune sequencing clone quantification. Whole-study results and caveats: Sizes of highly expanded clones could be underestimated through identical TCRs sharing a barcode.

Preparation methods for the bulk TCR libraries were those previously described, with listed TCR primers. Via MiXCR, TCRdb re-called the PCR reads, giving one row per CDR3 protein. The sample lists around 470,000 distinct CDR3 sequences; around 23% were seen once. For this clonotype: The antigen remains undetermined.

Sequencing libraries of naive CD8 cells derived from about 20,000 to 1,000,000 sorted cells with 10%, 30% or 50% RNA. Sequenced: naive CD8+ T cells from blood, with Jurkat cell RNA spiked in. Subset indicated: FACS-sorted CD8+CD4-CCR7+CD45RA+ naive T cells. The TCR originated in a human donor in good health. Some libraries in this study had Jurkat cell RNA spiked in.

The CDR3 nucleotides read TGTGCCAGCAGTTACCTCGGAAGCATGGAAGAGACCCAGTACTTC. Amino acids: CASSYLGSMEETQYF. The chain employs TRBV6-2 or TRBV6-3 and TRBJ2-5; D remains ambiguous. The germline V gene encodes CDR1 MNHEY and CDR2 SVGEGT. Trimming pared 2 bases from V and 3 bases from J, leaving 13 bases between. The CDR3 consists of 15 residues.